Shown below are 20 T cell receptor beta chains from a single sample sequenced in a study of T cells in localized non-small cell lung cancer. This table comes from immunoSEQ multiplex PCR, and its TCRdb copy is limited to in-frame clones, with some not included. The sample includes about 74,000 clones, around 85% of them seen just once. The material sequenced was peripheral blood, taken before any cancer treatment. Receptors were obtained from a female donor over 55 with stage I lung adenocarcinoma.

The chain is built from TRBV5-8 and TRBJ2-7, with TRBD2 matching 10 bases. The germline V gene encodes CDR1 SGHTS and CDR2 YDEGEE. V was pared by 0 bases and J by 2 bases, with 2 bases of the junction left unmatched. The CDR3 runs 15 residues. CDR3 DNA: TGTGCCAGCAGCTTGGTTCTAGCGGGGGCCTACGAGCAGTACTTC. Its translation: CASSLVLAGAYEQYF.

The V call is TRBV27, the J call TRBJ2-1; 8 bases are shared with TRBD2. Trimming took 5 bases from V and 5 from J; bases not matched to a gene: 14. CDR3 length equals 17 residues. CDR1 MNHEY and CDR2 SMNVEV come from the germline V gene (reference sequence). The CDR3 region is CASSPRVSGMRDNEQFF. CDR3 coding DNA: TGTGCCAGCAGTCCCCGGGTTAGCGGGATGAGGGACAATGAGCAGTTCTTC.

The chain is built from TRBV29-1 and TRBJ2-3; perhaps TRBD2 as D (6 bases). Germline values: CDR1 SQVTM, CDR2 ANQGSEA. The CDR3 is 13 residues long. With 3 bases removed from V and 9 bases from J, the gap between germline ends came to 16 bases. In nucleotides, the CDR3 is TGCAGCGTTGATCGGCCGCCGGGGGACACGCAGTATTTT. Protein: CSVDRPPGDTQYF.

The J gene is TRBJ2-7, the V gene TRBV18; D possibly corresponds to TRBD2 (6 bases). Germline V gives CDR1 KGHSH, CDR2 LQKENI. V gave up 2 bases and J gave up 2 bases, with 10 bases separating them. The length of the CDR3 is 14 residues. This chain's CDR3 is CASSPESGAYEQYF. In nucleotides, the CDR3 is TGTGCCAGCTCACCAGAATCGGGGGCCTACGAGCAGTACTTC.

The table lists this clone with a few counts. The rearrangement links TRBV5-1 to TRBJ1-2, with no clear D. The CDR3 contains 14 residues. Per the germline V gene, CDR1 is SGHRS and CDR2 is YFSETQ. Trimming removed 0 bases from V and 4 bases from J, with 10 bases in between. For the CDR3, the DNA is TGCGCCAGCAGCTTGGGCCATGCGAGCTATGGCTACACCTTC. It yields the protein CASSLGHASYGYTF.

The CDR3 DNA sequence: TGTGCCAGCAGTTACGAGAGGGGAGGCGGCTACACCTTC. This encodes CASSYERGGGYTF. The chain recombines TRBV6-6 with TRBJ1-2; D is possibly TRBD1 (5 bases). Trimming stripped 2 bases from V and 8 bases from J, with 12 bases between. The CDR3 sequence is 13 residues long. The germline gives CDR1 MNHNY, CDR2 SVGAGI (reference sequence).

The CDR3 here is CASSIPNHGGTVVTQYF. DNA of the CDR3: TGTGCCAGTAGTATACCCAATCACGGGGGGACCGTTGTGACCCAGTACTTC. This rearrangement joins TRBV19 to TRBJ2-5, with 7 bases that match TRBD2. CDR3 length: 17 residues. After removal of 2 bases from V and 7 bases from J, the junction contained 16 bases not matched to a gene. Germline values: CDR1 LNHDA, CDR2 SQIVND (reference sequence).

This clone was counted only a few times. The chain joins TRBV19 to TRBJ2-1, with TRBD2 identical over 10 bases. Germline CDR1 and CDR2: LNHDA and SQIVND (reference sequence). V was clipped by 9 bases and J by 10 bases; unmatched bases: 15. The CDR3 length is 15 residues. CDR3 protein: CASTLGLAEAGEQFF. DNA for the CDR3: TGTGCCAGCACCCTAGGACTAGCGGAGGCGGGCGAGCAGTTCTTC.

The V call is TRBV4-1, the J call TRBJ2-5; TRBD2 matches 8 bases. CDR1 and CDR2 (germline): MGHRA, YSYEKL. Trimming took 2 bases from V and 4 from J; bases not matched to a gene: 9. CDR3 length: 16 residues. In DNA, the CDR3 is TGCGCCAGCAGCCAACAACCGGGACTAGGCGTAGAGACCCAGTACTTC. Residues: CASSQQPGLGVETQYF.

This chain joins TRBV6-5 and TRBJ1-2; 12 nucleotides match TRBD1. The CDR3 runs to 14 residues. V shed 6 bases, J shed 5 bases, and the junction held 4 bases outside the gene matches. In germline, CDR1 is MNHEY, CDR2 SVGAGI. The CDR3: CASSRGQGAYGYTF. The CDR3 DNA sequence: TGTGCCAGCAGCAGGGGACAGGGGGCGTATGGCTACACCTTC.

The J gene is TRBJ2-7, the V gene TRBV28, with 9 bases lining up with TRBD2. The CDR3 consists of 15 residues. Per germline, CDR1 MDHEN and CDR2 SYDVKM. Trimming at V came to 5 bases and at J to 3 bases, leaving 8 bases not matched to a gene. CDR3 sequence: CASSPSGGPYYEQYF. CDR3 nucleotides: TGTGCCAGCAGTCCGAGCGGGGGGCCATACTACGAGCAGTACTTC. The full variable domain, completed using reference TRBV28 and TRBJ2-7, is DVKVTQSSRYLVKRTGEKVFLECVQDMDHENMFWYRQDPGLGLRLIYFSYDVKMKEKGDIPEGYSVSREKKERFSLILESASTNQTSMYLCASSPSGGPYYEQYFGPGTRLTVT.

The chain recombines TRBV7-6 with TRBJ1-1, with D possibly TRBD1 on 5 matching bases. The V and J ends lost 5 bases and 6 bases respectively, with 10 bases between them. Germline CDR1 SGHVS, CDR2 FNYEAQ. The CDR3 extends over 12 amino acids. CDR3 DNA: TGTGCCAGCAGCCCCCTGGGGGCTGAAGCTTTCTTT. It specifies CASSPLGAEAFF. The full variable domain, in which reference TRBV7-6 and TRBJ1-1 provide the parts outside the CDR3, is GAGVSQSPRYKVTKRGQDVALRCDPISGHVSLYWYRQALGQGPEFLTYFNYEAQQDKSGLPNDRFSAERPEGSISTLTIQRTEQRDSAMYRCASSPLGAEAFFGQGTRLTVV.

This chain uses TRBV9 with TRBJ1-1; D unresolved. V lost 0 bases and J 7 bases, leaving 10 bases between the germline ends. This CDR3 contains 13 residues. From germline, CDR1 is SGDLS and CDR2 YYNGEE. This CDR3 reads CASSVATGDEAFF. CDR3 DNA sequence: TGTGCCAGCAGCGTAGCTACCGGGGATGAAGCTTTCTTT.

V usage is TRBV10-3 and J usage is TRBJ1-1; unclear D gene. The V gene's germline CDR1 is ENHRY and CDR2 SYGVKD. V gave up 9 bases and J gave up 1 base, with 12 bases separating them. This CDR3 comprises 13 residues. The CDR3 DNA is TGTGCCATATCTGCGCAGCCGAACACTGAAGCTTTCTTT. Amino acids: CAISAQPNTEAFF.

The CDR3 nucleotides are TGTGCCAGTAGTTTCACAGGGAGCGGCTACACCTTC. It encodes CASSFTGSGYTF. This chain links TRBV19 with TRBJ1-2; D is perhaps TRBD1 (6 bases). The V gene's germline CDR1 is LNHDA and CDR2 SQIVND (reference sequence). V lost 5 bases, J lost 8 bases, and 12 bases lay in between. The CDR3 has 12 residues.

V is TRBV14 and J is TRBJ2-1; possibly TRBD2 for D (6 bases). This CDR3 is built from 15 residues. The V gene lost 4 bases and the J gene lost 11 bases, with 21 bases spanning the gap. Germline V gene lookup returns CDR1 SGHDN and CDR2 FVKESK. As DNA, the CDR3 is TGTGCCAGCAGCCGCCTGACTAGTGGTCAGGCACAGCAGTTCTTC. Translated: CASSRLTSGQAQQFF.

This chain links TRBV2 with TRBJ2-1; D is undetermined. The CDR3 spans 10 residues. Germline loops: CDR1 SNHLY, CDR2 FYNNEI. Trimming removed 10 bases from V and 9 bases from J, with 10 bases in between. The CDR3 here is CATPNGEQFF. Written as DNA, the CDR3 is TGTGCCACCCCTAATGGTGAGCAGTTCTTC.

The rearrangement uses TRBV15 and TRBJ2-7; 9 bases are a match to TRBD2. The CDR3 has 15 amino acids. Germline loops: CDR1 LNHNV, CDR2 YYDKDF (reference sequence). V lost 5 bases to trimming and J lost 5 bases; unmatched junction nucleotides: 10. CDR3 residues: CATSEPGLAFHEQYF. DNA for the CDR3: TGTGCCACCAGCGAACCGGGACTAGCATTCCACGAGCAGTACTTC.

The chain couples TRBV20-1 to TRBJ2-4; no definite D call. Per germline, CDR1 DFQATT and CDR2 SNEGSKA (reference sequence). This CDR3 comprises 10 residues. V was shortened by 3 bases and J by 7 bases, with 4 bases between the two germline ends. The CDR3 region is CSASRNIQYF. Here the CDR3 DNA reads TGCAGTGCTAGTCGGAACATTCAGTACTTC.

V gene TRBV19 combines with J gene TRBJ2-5; D is unclear. Germline CDR1 is LNHDA and CDR2 is SQIVND (reference sequence). The CDR3 contains 12 residues. Trimming took 6 bases from V and 9 from J, leaving 14 bases between them. This chain's CDR3 is CASSLVRGAQYF. CDR3 DNA sequence: TGTGCCAGTAGCCTCGTTCGTGGGGCCCAGTACTTC.